Below are 17 T cell receptor beta chains sequenced from a single sample in a study of T cell responses to AZD1222 COVID-19 vaccine. The repertoire was sequenced with immunoSEQ multiplex PCR; TCRdb's copy has only in-frame clones and lacks some. The sample shows around 130,000 clones, roughly 89% of them seen only once. The material sequenced was peripheral blood, taken 28 days after the second dose of the MenACWY control vaccine. The receptors stem from an adult who received the MenACWY meningococcal vaccine as a control.

The chain carries TRBV18 and TRBJ2-1; the D gene could be TRBD1 or TRBD2 (5 bases each). The CDR3 has 13 residues. The V end was cut by 4 bases, the J end by 5 bases, with 9 bases between. The germline V gene has CDR1 KGHSH and CDR2 LQKENI. Here the CDR3 reads CASSLGANNEQFF. The CDR3 DNA is TGTGCCAGCTCACTCGGGGCTAACAATGAGCAGTTCTTC.

The chain has TRBV27 and TRBJ1-4, with D unclear. Germline V CDR1 and CDR2: MNHEY, SMNVEV (reference sequence). Trimming shortened V by 3 bases and J by 8 bases, and 16 bases separated the two germline ends. This CDR3 contains 15 residues. The CDR3 DNA follows: TGTGCCAGCAGTTTGGGGTTAGGGCTCGGAGAAAAACTGTTTTTT. It translates to CASSLGLGLGEKLFF. The full variable domain, its missing parts supplied by reference TRBV27 and TRBJ1-4, is EAQVTQNPRYLITVTGKKLTVTCSQNMNHEYMSWYRQDPGLGLRQIYYSMNVEVTDKGDVPEGYKVSRKEKRNFPLILESPSPNQTSLYFCASSLGLGLGEKLFFGSGTQLSVL.

The chain recombines TRBV6-2 or TRBV6-3 with TRBJ2-7, with 9 bases lining up with TRBD1. The trim removed 6 bases at V and 6 bases at J, leaving 12 bases unmatched. The CDR3 spans 15 residues. CDR1 and CDR2 from the germline V gene are MNHEY and SVGEGT. CDR3 protein: CASSQYRDREAEQYF. The CDR3 DNA reads TGTGCCAGCAGCCAGTACCGGGACAGGGAGGCCGAGCAGTACTTC.

This chain uses TRBV4-3 with TRBJ1-1; TRBD1 aligns across 7 bases. The CDR3 spans 17 residues. CDR1 is LGHNA, CDR2 YSLEER, per germline. V was clipped by 0 bases and J by 0 bases; unmatched bases: 7. For the CDR3, the DNA is TGCGCCAGCAGCCAAGATCACAGGGGAGGGGTGAACACTGAAGCTTTCTTT. It encodes CASSQDHRGGVNTEAFF.

The gene calls are TRBV3-1 (or the pseudogene TRBV3-2) and TRBJ1-4; TRBD1 matches at 7 bases. The germline CDR1 and CDR2 sequences are LGHDT and YNNKEL (reference sequence). This CDR3 has 15 residues. V lost 1 base and J lost 8; bases outside the gene matches: 7. This chain's CDR3 is CASSQVAGGVEKLFF. The CDR3 nucleotides read TGTGCCAGCAGCCAAGTGGCAGGGGGAGTAGAAAAACTGTTTTTT.

The gene calls are TRBV6-5 and TRBJ1-1, with 11 nucleotides matching TRBD1. Germline V gene data show CDR1 as MNHEY and CDR2 as SVGAGI. Trimming cost V 9 bases and J 1 base; bases outside gene matches: 7. The CDR3 length is 15 residues. In DNA form, the CDR3 reads TGTGCCAGTTGGACAGGGGGCGCGGAGAACACTGAAGCTTTCTTT. Translating gives CASWTGGAENTEAFF.

The rearrangement joins TRBV14 to TRBJ2-5; the D gene is possibly TRBD1 (6 bases). The germline gives CDR1 SGHDN, CDR2 FVKESK. CDR3 length equals 13 residues. The V and J ends lost 2 bases and 3 bases respectively, with 7 bases between them. The CDR3 bases are TGTGCCAGCAGCCAATCAGGGGAAGAGACCCAGTACTTC. This sequence encodes CASSQSGEETQYF.

The V gene is TRBV5-6, the J gene TRBJ1-3; a weak D match, TRBD1 (6 bases). The CDR3 is 15 residues long. The V end was cut by 1 base, the J end by 0 bases, with 8 bases between. The germline gives CDR1 SGHDT, CDR2 YYEEEE. The CDR3 reads CASSLTGFSGNTIYF. The CDR3 DNA reads TGTGCCAGCAGCTTGACAGGGTTCTCTGGAAACACCATATATTTT.

J is TRBJ1-2 and V is TRBV7-2, with TRBD1 identical over 8 bases. The V segment lost 7 bases and the J segment 4 bases; nucleotides outside the gene matches: 5. Germline CDR1 is SGHTA and CDR2 is FQGNSA. This CDR3 has 13 amino acids. CDR3 DNA: TGTGCCAGCAACCCGGACAGGGCCTATGGCTACACCTTC. Protein sequence: CASNPDRAYGYTF.

In its sample, this clone was seen once. The chain couples TRBV15 to TRBJ2-7; D call uncertain. Trimming removed 0 bases from V and 4 bases from J, with 4 bases in between. Looked up from germline, CDR1 is LNHNV and CDR2 is YYDKDF (reference sequence). This CDR3 has 12 amino acids. The CDR3 sequence: CATSRDRYEQYF. For the CDR3, the DNA is TGTGCCACCAGCAGAGATCGGTACGAGCAGTACTTC.

The chain links TRBV29-1 to TRBJ1-2, with a weak D call TRBD1 (6 bases). Germline V gene sequence: CDR1 SQVTM, CDR2 ANQGSEA. This CDR3 comprises 14 residues. V lost 4 bases and J lost 8, with 20 bases in between. The CDR3: CSVGGADALRGYTF. CDR3 coding DNA: TGCAGCGTTGGGGGGGCGGACGCCCTTCGGGGCTACACCTTC.

The rearrangement links TRBV27 to TRBJ2-7; D unresolved. Trimming pared 4 bases from V and 4 bases from J, leaving 11 bases between. Germline CDR1 reads MNHEY; CDR2 reads SMNVEV (reference sequence). This CDR3 comprises 13 residues. The CDR3, as DNA: TGTGCCAGCAGTTCTTCCCTTCATTACGAGCAGTACTTC. Translating gives CASSSSLHYEQYF.

V and J are TRBV10-2 and TRBJ2-7; D gene ambiguous. V shed 6 bases and J shed 1 base, with 7 bases lying between them. This CDR3 has 12 residues. Looked up from germline, CDR1 is WSHSY and CDR2 is SAAADI. CDR3 nucleotides: TGCGCCAGCAGGGCCCCGTCCTACGAGCAGTACTTC. The encoded protein is CASRAPSYEQYF.

The J gene is TRBJ2-7, the V gene TRBV28; D call uncertain. V was pared by 2 bases and J by 5 bases, with 7 bases between. This CDR3 comprises 12 residues. CDR1 and CDR2 from the germline V gene are MDHEN and SYDVKM. CDR3 DNA: TGTGCCAGCAGTTTAATAGGACACGAGCAGTACTTC. Residues: CASSLIGHEQYF.

The chain recombines TRBV6-5 with TRBJ2-7; D is undetermined. This CDR3 is built from 15 residues. CDR1 MNHEY and CDR2 SVGAGI come from the germline V gene. The V end lost 0 bases, the J end lost 0 bases, and 9 bases lay between the germline ends. The CDR3 reads CASSYSRTASYEQYF. The CDR3 region has the DNA TGTGCCAGCAGTTACTCGAGGACCGCCTCCTACGAGCAGTACTTC.

The chain combines TRBV4-3 with TRBJ1-3; 7 bases agree with TRBD1. This CDR3 spans 17 amino acids. CDR1 LGHNA and CDR2 YSLEER come from the germline V gene. With V trimmed by 1 base and J by 3 bases, 9 bases remained unmatched. DNA for the CDR3: TGCGCCAGCAGCCAAGGGACAGGCCTGGGTAGTGGAAACACCATATATTTT. Amino acid sequence: CASSQGTGLGSGNTIYF.

This clone was seen only a few times. This chain links TRBV11-2 with TRBJ2-7; TRBD2 matches 11 bases. From germline, CDR1 is SGHAT and CDR2 FQNNGV. This CDR3 is built from 15 residues. Losses at the gene ends were 5 bases for V and 5 bases for J; bases not matched to a gene: 8. The chain's CDR3 is CASSPLAGEHHEQYF. The CDR3 DNA reads TGTGCCAGCAGCCCACTAGCGGGAGAGCACCACGAGCAGTACTTC.